The 5 T cell receptor beta chains listed next were all sequenced from one sample in a study of cytomegalovirus exposure and HLA in healthy donors. The study ran its PCR with 60 Vbeta and 13 Jbeta primers. Profiling relied on immunoSEQ multiplex PCR, and the TCRdb table lists in-frame clones only, not all of them. The sample shows over 150,000 clones, roughly three quarters of them seen only once. The sample taken for sequencing was PBMCs. Source of these receptors: a man in his thirties or forties in good health and CMV-seropositive.

The genes are TRBV11-3 and TRBJ1-5, with D possibly being TRBD1 (5 bases). This CDR3 region has 17 residues. Trimming shortened V by 3 bases and J by 1 base, and 16 bases separated the two germline ends. Germline-derived CDR1 and CDR2 are SGHNT and YENEEA. CDR3 sequence reads: CASSFCRAQESNQPQHF. The CDR3 DNA sequence: TGTGCCAGCAGCTTTTGCAGGGCGCAGGAGAGCAATCAGCCCCAGCATTTT. The variable domain in full, completed from reference TRBV11-3 and TRBJ1-5, reads EAGVVQSPRYKIIEKKQPVAFWCNPISGHNTLYWYLQNLGQGPELLIRYENEEAVDDSQLPKDRFSAERLKGVDSTLKIQPAELGDSAVYLCASSFCRAQESNQPQHFGDGTRLSIL.

The genes are TRBV6-1 and TRBJ1-1; a possible D gene is TRBD1 (6 bases). V was cut by 4 bases and J by 3 bases, with 18 bases left in between. The CDR3 has 16 residues. The germline gives CDR1 MNHNS, CDR2 SASEGT. CDR3 protein: CASSGRGASLDTEAFF. The DNA for the CDR3 is TGTGCCAGCAGTGGCAGGGGCGCCAGTCTGGACACTGAAGCTTTCTTT.

There are a few counts of this clone. The chain uses TRBV5-1 and TRBJ2-7; 7 bases align to TRBD1. V dropped 7 bases and J dropped 1; count of bases not matched to a gene: 8. Germline CDR1 SGHRS, CDR2 YFSETQ. The CDR3 sequence is 14 residues long. The CDR3 sequence is CASSQGGKSYEQYF. The DNA for the CDR3 is TGCGCCAGCTCCCAAGGGGGCAAGTCCTACGAGCAGTACTTC.

The chain is built from TRBV21-1 and TRBJ1-5; no DNA check was done on the table's D call, TRBD1. TRBV21-1 is a pseudogene. CDR3 length: 20 amino acids. The CDR3 DNA reads TGTGCCACTACGTTAGAGGCCCCCGGGACAGGGGGCGAAGGCAATCAGCCCCAGCATTTT. Residues: CATTLEAPGTGGEGNQPQHF.

This clone was seen just once. The chain links TRBV4-1 to TRBJ2-7; tentative D call: TRBD2 (6 bases). The CDR3 is made up of 14 amino acids. Trimming stripped 3 bases from V and 4 bases from J, with 13 bases between. Germline-derived CDR1 and CDR2 are MGHRA and YSYEKL. CDR3 coding DNA: TGCGCCAGCAGCCACTACGGCCGGGGGTACGAGCAGTACTTC. The encoded protein is CASSHYGRGYEQYF.